Listed below are T cell receptor beta chains from one sample, sequenced in a study of cytomegalovirus exposure and HLA in healthy donors. Only in-frame clones appear in the TCRdb table, and some are missing; sequencing was by immunoSEQ multiplex PCR. The sample lists roughly 130,000 clones, more than 70% seen once, with just over 1% in the top ten. Material: PBMCs. The receptors shown here come from a human donor in good health. The CDR3 runs from the conserved cysteine through the conserved F or W. D genes are given only for firm matches. A row's size may be missing; if present it is once, few, many or a size class.

abundance: .; d_gene: .; j_gene: TRBJ2-1; v_gene: TRBV9; CDR3nt: TGTGCCAGCAGCGGGACAGTCAATGAGCAGTTCTTC; CDR3aa: CASSGTVNEQFF
abundance: .; d_gene: .; j_gene: TRBJ1-1; v_gene: TRBV29-1; CDR3nt: TGCAGCGTCCCCGAATCGGGAGCCCCAAACACTGAAGCTTTCTTT; CDR3aa: CSVPESGAPNTEAFF
abundance: .; d_gene: .; j_gene: TRBJ2-2; v_gene: TRBV6-1; CDR3nt: TGTGCCAGCAGTGACAGGGACACCGGGGAGCTGTTTTTT; CDR3aa: CASSDRDTGELFF
abundance: once; d_gene: .; j_gene: TRBJ2-3; v_gene: TRBV9; CDR3nt: TGTGCCAGCAGTGTTATCGAGTTCACAGATACGCAGTATTTT; CDR3aa: CASSVIEFTDTQYF
abundance: .; d_gene: TRBD1; j_gene: TRBJ1-2; v_gene: TRBV10-3; CDR3nt: TGTGCCATCAGTGAGCCCCAGGGGGCGGGATTTTTC; CDR3aa: CAISEPQGAGFF
abundance: few; d_gene: .; j_gene: TRBJ2-5; v_gene: TRBV27; CDR3nt: TGTGCCAGCAGTTCACAGGGTTGGGGGGAGACCCAGTACTTC; CDR3aa: CASSSQGWGETQYF
abundance: .; d_gene: .; j_gene: TRBJ1-5; v_gene: TRBV6-1; CDR3nt: TGTGCCAGCAGTGAATATAGGGGAGGGGCCAATCAGCCCCAGCATTTT; CDR3aa: CASSEYRGGANQPQHF
abundance: .; d_gene: TRBD1; j_gene: TRBJ1-5; v_gene: TRBV19; CDR3nt: TGTGCCAGCAGGACAGGGCTAAATCAGCCCCAGCATTTT; CDR3aa: CASRTGLNQPQHF
abundance: .; d_gene: TRBD2; j_gene: TRBJ2-2; v_gene: TRBV28; CDR3nt: TGTGCCAGCAGTCCTCTGCGGGGGGGGAGGGGCACCGGGGAGCTGTTTTTT; CDR3aa: CASSPLRGGRGTGELFF
abundance: .; d_gene: TRBD1; j_gene: TRBJ1-2; v_gene: TRBV5-6; CDR3nt: TGTGCCAGCAGCTTGGCCTCTGGGGGGACAGCCCATGGCTACACCTTC; CDR3aa: CASSLASGGTAHGYTF
abundance: .; d_gene: TRBD1; j_gene: TRBJ1-5; v_gene: TRBV19; CDR3nt: TGTGCCAGTAGACCCGGACAGGGGGGTCAGCCCCAGCATTTT; CDR3aa: CASRPGQGGQPQHF
abundance: few; d_gene: .; j_gene: TRBJ2-7; v_gene: TRBV6-6; CDR3nt: TGTGCCAGCAGTTCGGGGGTTGCCCCGTACTTC; CDR3aa: CASSSGVAPYF
abundance: .; d_gene: TRBD1; j_gene: TRBJ1-5; v_gene: TRBV6-6; CDR3nt: TGTGCCAGCAGGGCGACAGGGACGAGCAATCAGCCCCAGCATTTT; CDR3aa: CASRATGTSNQPQHF
abundance: .; d_gene: TRBD1; j_gene: TRBJ1-2; v_gene: TRBV5-1; CDR3nt: TGCGCCAGCAGCTTTACGACAGGGGACTATGGCTACACCTTC; CDR3aa: CASSFTTGDYGYTF
abundance: once; d_gene: .; j_gene: TRBJ1-2; v_gene: TRBV29-1; CDR3nt: TGCAGCGTTGACTCCCCCCGGGACTATGGCTACACCTTC; CDR3aa: CSVDSPRDYGYTF
abundance: .; d_gene: .; j_gene: TRBJ2-5; v_gene: TRBV15; CDR3nt: TGTGCCACCAGCAGGGGTCCGGGCCAAGAGACCCAGTACTTC; CDR3aa: CATSRGPGQETQYF
abundance: .; d_gene: TRBD1; j_gene: TRBJ1-2; v_gene: TRBV2; CDR3nt: TGTGCCAGCAGCGTACAGGGGCGGGGTGGCTACACCTTC; CDR3aa: CASSVQGRGGYTF
abundance: .; d_gene: .; j_gene: TRBJ1-5; v_gene: TRBV28; CDR3nt: TGTGCCAGCAGTCTCAAACCGGGAGGGAGGAGGAGGGTTACCCGCAATCAGCCCCAGCATTTT; CDR3aa: CASSLKPGGRRRVTRNQPQHF
abundance: once; d_gene: TRBD1; j_gene: TRBJ2-7; v_gene: TRBV29-1; CDR3nt: TGCAGCGTTGAAGATCGGGACAGCGGCGAGCAGTACTTC; CDR3aa: CSVEDRDSGEQYF
abundance: few; d_gene: TRBD1; j_gene: TRBJ2-7; v_gene: TRBV5-1; CDR3nt: TGCGCCAGCAGCTTGGGGTGGGGTGGACAGGAAGGTATCGGGCAGTACTTC; CDR3aa: CASSLGWGGQEGIGQYF
abundance: .; d_gene: TRBD2; j_gene: TRBJ2-1; v_gene: TRBV11-2; CDR3nt: TGTGCCAGCAGCGGTGGACTAGCGGGGGGTGGCAATGAGCAGTTCTTC; CDR3aa: CASSGGLAGGGNEQFF
abundance: .; d_gene: .; j_gene: TRBJ1-5; v_gene: TRBV5-6; CDR3nt: TGTGCCAGCAGCTTGGGTCGGGATAGCGGGAGTCAGCCCCAGCATTTT; CDR3aa: CASSLGRDSGSQPQHF
abundance: .; d_gene: .; j_gene: TRBJ2-1; v_gene: TRBV6-5; CDR3nt: TGTGCCAGCAGTTACGGTGGGCGGGGTGCGAATGAGCAGTTCTTC; CDR3aa: CASSYGGRGANEQFF
abundance: few; d_gene: .; j_gene: TRBJ1-6; v_gene: TRBV6-5; CDR3nt: TGTGCCAGCAGTTTTGACAGAAGCTCCTATAATTCACCCCTCCACTTT; CDR3aa: CASSFDRSSYNSPLHF
abundance: few; d_gene: TRBD1; j_gene: TRBJ1-4; v_gene: TRBV27; CDR3nt: TGTGCCAGCAGCCGAGGACAGGGCGGGGAAAAACTGTTTTTT; CDR3aa: CASSRGQGGEKLFF
abundance: .; d_gene: .; j_gene: TRBJ2-1; v_gene: TRBV6-6; CDR3nt: TGTGCCAGCAGTTACTCGAAGCAATCCACTGAGCAGTTCTTC; CDR3aa: CASSYSKQSTEQFF
abundance: .; d_gene: TRBD1; j_gene: TRBJ1-2; v_gene: TRBV19; CDR3nt: TGTGCCAGTCGCAACCGGGACAGGGATGGCTACACCTTC; CDR3aa: CASRNRDRDGYTF